One and the same sample provided the 4 T cell receptor beta chains below, sequenced in a study of T cell changes during pregnancy in multiple sclerosis. Libraries were prepared by immunoSEQ multiplex PCR; TCRdb keeps only in-frame clonotypes and omits some of them. The sample lists tens of thousands of clones, over 85% occurring once. The material was CD8+ T cells from peripheral blood mononuclear cells, obtained after pregnancy. The receptors here all came from a female donor with multiple sclerosis, enrolled in a pregnancy study.

Only one count was recorded for this clone. The chain uses TRBV2 and TRBJ1-1; 8 bases are a match to TRBD1. Germline V CDR1 and CDR2: SNHLY, FYNNEI. The CDR3 length is 17 residues. The trim removed 4 bases at V and 1 base at J, leaving 11 bases unmatched. The CDR3 spells CASSGTWDRKPNTEAFF. The CDR3 nucleotides read TGTGCCAGCAGTGGGACGTGGGACAGGAAGCCGAACACTGAAGCTTTCTTT.

V and J are TRBV7-2 and TRBJ2-7; TRBD1 might be the D (6 bases). V was pared by 5 bases and J by 1 base, with 9 bases between. The CDR3 loop spans 13 amino acids. Germline values: CDR1 SGHTA, CDR2 FQGNSA. The CDR3 reads CASSRDKSYEQYF. The CDR3 DNA is TGTGCCAGCAGCCGGGACAAATCCTACGAGCAGTACTTC.

The gene calls are TRBV2 and TRBJ1-5, with D possibly matching TRBD1 (6 bases). Germline V gene lookup returns CDR1 SNHLY and CDR2 FYNNEI. Trimming took 6 bases from V and 2 from J, leaving 17 bases between them. The CDR3 spans 16 residues. Here the CDR3 reads CASSVNRVDGNQPQHF. CDR3 sequence (DNA): TGTGCCAGCAGCGTAAACAGGGTTGATGGCAATCAGCCCCAGCATTTT.

The chain recombines TRBV19 with TRBJ2-5, with D unresolved. The V gene lost 5 bases and the J gene lost 1 base, with 14 bases spanning the gap. The CDR3 extends over 15 amino acids. The germline V gene has CDR1 LNHDA and CDR2 SQIVND (reference sequence). The CDR3, as DNA: TGTGCCAGTAGTGAGGTAGGAGCAGTCCAAGAGACCCAGTACTTC. The encoded protein is CASSEVGAVQETQYF.